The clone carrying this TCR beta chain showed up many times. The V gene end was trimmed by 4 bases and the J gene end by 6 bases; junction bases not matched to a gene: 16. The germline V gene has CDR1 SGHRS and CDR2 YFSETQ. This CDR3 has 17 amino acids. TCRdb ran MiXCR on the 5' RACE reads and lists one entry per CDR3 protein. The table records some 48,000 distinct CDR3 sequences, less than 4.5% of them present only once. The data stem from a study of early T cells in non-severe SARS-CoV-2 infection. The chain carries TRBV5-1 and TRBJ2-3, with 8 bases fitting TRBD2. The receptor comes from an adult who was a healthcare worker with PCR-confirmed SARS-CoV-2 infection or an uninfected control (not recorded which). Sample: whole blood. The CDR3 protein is CASSGNPSGPTRDTQYF. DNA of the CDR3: TGCGCCAGCAGCGGAAACCCTAGCGGGCCCACTCGCGATACGCAGTATTTT.